The 14 T cell receptor beta chains reported below all come from one sample, sequenced in a study of somatic mutations in cytotoxic T cells in rheumatoid arthritis listed by TCRdb under 2017. Library preparation was by the immunoSEQ multiplex PCR assay. TCRdb obtained this table from immuneACCESS and retained in-frame rearrangements with V and J assigned. These tables miss some clones; where compared with another copy, unresolved V genes account for less than half of the shortfall, and the remainder is unexplained. For this sample there are about 20,000 clones; more than 65% appear just once. The top ten hold about 10% of the sample. The material sequenced was CD8+ T cells sorted from blood. The receptors were sampled from an adult with rheumatoid arthritis.

The rearrangement uses TRBV4-1 and TRBJ1-2; no clear D. Germline-derived CDR1 and CDR2 are MGHRA and YSYEKL. The length of the CDR3 is 15 residues. V lost 0 bases, J lost 0 bases, and 8 bases lay in between. CDR3 nucleotide sequence: TGCGCCAGCAGCCAAGATGTACGTTCTAACTATGGCTACACCTTC. Amino acid sequence: CASSQDVRSNYGYTF.

J is TRBJ2-7 and V is TRBV5-4; 13 bases map to TRBD2. Per the germline V gene, CDR1 is SGHNT and CDR2 is YYREEE (reference sequence). The length of the CDR3 is 14 residues. V lost 3 bases, J lost 4 bases, and 1 base stayed unmatched. The CDR3 nucleotides are TGTGCCAGCAGCTCGGGACTAGCGGGATACGAGCAGTACTTC. Protein: CASSSGLAGYEQYF. Full variable domain (outside the CDR3, taken from reference TRBV5-4 and TRBJ2-7): ETGVTQSPTHLIKTRGQQVTLRCSSQSGHNTVSWYQQALGQGPQFIFQYYREEENGRGNFPPRFSGLQFPNYSSELNVNALELDDSALYLCASSSGLAGYEQYFGPGTRLTVT.

V usage is TRBV30 and J usage is TRBJ1-1; 10 nucleotides align to TRBD1. Losses at the gene ends were 1 base for V and 6 bases for J; bases not matched to a gene: 8. Germline CDR1 reads GTSNPN; CDR2 reads SVGIG (reference sequence). This CDR3 region has 15 residues. CDR3 sequence: CAWSGPGTGDPEAFF. CDR3 DNA sequence: TGTGCCTGGAGTGGGCCCGGGACAGGGGATCCTGAAGCTTTCTTT.

J is TRBJ2-2 and V is TRBV5-1; D is unresolved. CDR1 is SGHRS, CDR2 YFSETQ, per germline. CDR3 size: 12 residues. Trimming pared 4 bases from V and 2 bases from J, leaving 3 bases between. CDR3 residues: CASSINTGELFF. The CDR3, as DNA: TGCGCCAGCAGCATAAACACCGGGGAGCTGTTTTTT.

The rearrangement joins TRBV7-9 to TRBJ1-1; no definite D call. Germline values: CDR1 SEHNR, CDR2 FQNEAQ (reference sequence). This CDR3 contains 12 residues. Trimming took 5 bases from V and 4 from J, leaving 8 bases between them. The chain's CDR3 is CASSIGGTEAFF. In DNA form, the CDR3 reads TGTGCCAGCAGCATAGGCGGCACTGAAGCTTTCTTT.

This chain uses TRBV27 with TRBJ2-7; possibly TRBD1 or TRBD2 for D (5 bases each). V gave up 6 bases and J gave up 4 bases, with 16 bases separating them. The germline V gene has CDR1 MNHEY and CDR2 SMNVEV (reference sequence). The CDR3 extends over 14 amino acids. The CDR3 sequence is CASSSGPEDYEQYF. The CDR3 nucleotides are TGTGCCAGCAGCTCGGGGCCGGAGGATTACGAGCAGTACTTC.

The chain links TRBV7-3 to TRBJ2-1; TRBD2 is a possible D gene (7 bases). Germline-derived CDR1 and CDR2 are SGHTA and FQGTGA. The germline V and J ends were trimmed by 2 bases and 2 bases, with 16 bases remaining between them. CDR3 length: 17 residues. CDR3 in DNA: TGTGCCAGCAGCTTATTGGCCGGGGGGCCACCCTACAATGAGCAGTTCTTC. It translates to CASSLLAGGPPYNEQFF.

This chain joins TRBV5-4 and TRBJ2-1, with 9 bases fitting TRBD2. The junction had 3 bases not matched to a gene; V was cut back by 3 bases and J by 2 bases. This CDR3 is built from 15 residues. CDR1 SGHNT and CDR2 YYREEE come from the germline V gene (reference sequence). CDR3 sequence: CASSSSGGPYNEQFF. As DNA, the CDR3 is TGTGCCAGCAGCTCCAGCGGGGGGCCCTACAATGAGCAGTTCTTC.

The chain uses TRBV5-4 and TRBJ1-2, with D perhaps TRBD1 (6 bases). The CDR3 is 14 amino acids. Per germline, CDR1 SGHNT and CDR2 YYREEE (reference sequence). V dropped 1 base and J dropped 5 bases, with 12 bases sitting between them. DNA of the CDR3: TGTGCCAGCAGCTTGACAGGGAGGAGGTATGGCTACACCTTC. Protein product: CASSLTGRRYGYTF.

This clone was counted a few times. The chain has TRBV19 and TRBJ1-1; possibly TRBD1 for D (6 bases). V lost 5 bases, J lost 1 base, and 11 bases lay in between. The CDR3 is 14 amino acids. CDR1 is LNHDA and CDR2 is SQIVND in the germline V gene (reference sequence). The CDR3 DNA reads TGTGCCAGTAGTTTGGGGGCTACGAACACTGAAGCTTTCTTT. This sequence encodes CASSLGATNTEAFF.

This clone was detected a few times. V is TRBV6-5 and J is TRBJ2-6, with a weak D call TRBD2 (5 bases). Per the germline V gene, CDR1 is MNHEY and CDR2 is SVGAGI. CDR3 size: 14 residues. Trimming pared 3 bases from V and 3 bases from J, leaving 6 bases between. CDR3 amino acids: CASSYGGGANVLTF. CDR3 DNA: TGTGCCAGCAGTTATGGAGGTGGGGCCAACGTCCTGACTTTC.

The chain employs TRBV27 and TRBJ2-3, with D possibly matching TRBD1 (6 bases). The CDR3 covers 15 residues. Germline V CDR1 and CDR2: MNHEY, SMNVEV (reference sequence). Trimming removed 5 bases at V and 2 bases at J, with 14 bases between. The DNA of the CDR3 is TGTGCCAGCAGTCTGGAGGACAGCGCCACAGATACGCAGTATTTT. As protein: CASSLEDSATDTQYF.

This chain joins TRBV28 and TRBJ1-1; D not certain. The CDR3 sequence is 14 residues long. Germline values: CDR1 MDHEN, CDR2 SYDVKM. V was clipped by 2 bases and J by 5 bases, with 12 bases between them. CDR3 amino acids: CASSLRVVGTEAFF. The DNA for the CDR3 is TGTGCCAGCAGTTTAAGGGTTGTGGGGACTGAAGCTTTCTTT.

The chain carries TRBV11-3 and TRBJ2-1, with TRBD2 matching over 11 bases. V shed 1 base, J shed 9 bases, and the junction held 5 bases outside the gene matches. Germline CDR1 is SGHNT and CDR2 is YENEEA. The CDR3 covers 15 residues. The CDR3 nucleotides are TGTGCCAGCAGCTTAGTTTCTAGCGGGGGGAGTGAGCAGTTCTTC. Translation gives CASSLVSSGGSEQFF.